This T cell receptor (beta chain) was obtained from a study of CD8+CD57+ T cells in acquired aplastic anemia. Sequencing was done on patients that had shown CD8+CD57+ cell expansion by flow cytometry. When blood sampling took place, the patients had received no therapy. Researchers used genomic DNA as the template to profile TCR beta VDJ and CDR3. TCRdb itself ran the reads through MiXCR, one entry per CDR3 protein. Among approximately 300,000 distinct CDR3 sequences listed, under 60% were seen once. Sequencing used sorted CD4+, CD8+, or CD8+CD57+ T cells (not recorded which) from PBMCs. This receptor was taken from a human donor with aplastic anemia.

The CDR3 DNA is TGTGCCAGCAGCTTGGGGGGGGGGCCGGGGACCCAGTACTTC. Protein: CASSLGGGPGTQYF. V usage is TRBV5-4 and J usage is TRBJ2-5; possibly TRBD2 for D (7 bases). Per the germline V gene, CDR1 is SGHNT and CDR2 is YYREEE (reference sequence). V was trimmed by 0 bases and J by 7 bases, leaving 13 bases between them. The CDR3 has 14 residues.